This TCR beta chain emerged from a study of blood T cell repertoires in COVID-19. The V gene's germline CDR1 is MNHEY and CDR2 SVGAGI. V lost 0 bases to trimming and J lost 2 bases, with 8 bases between them. The CDR3 totals 16 residues. Some clones are missing from TCRdb's copy, which holds only in-frame ones; the method was immunoSEQ multiplex PCR. Here the sample spans some 16,000 clones, roughly 76% being singletons. This clone has just a few counts. The gene calls are TRBV6-5 and TRBJ2-6, with D possibly matching TRBD2 (6 bases). The receptor was derived from a man in his sixties or seventies with active or convalescent COVID-19. Source material: peripheral blood. The CDR3 coding sequence is TGTGCCAGCAGTTACTCCGGGGGAGCTGGGGCCAACGTCCTGACTTTC. This encodes CASSYSGGAGANVLTF.